The 2 T cell receptor beta chains given below trace back to one sample, sequenced in a study of cytomegalovirus exposure and HLA in healthy donors. The table came from immunoSEQ multiplex PCR; TCRdb's copy has only in-frame clones and leaves some out. Counted here are roughly 56,000 clones, 89% occurring once; the ten biggest clones make up around 16%. The sequencing input was PBMCs. All receptors come from a woman aged 18-35 years in good health and CMV-seronegative.

V usage is TRBV6-6 and J usage is TRBJ1-1; possible D gene TRBD1, 5 bases. Trimming left V 5 bases short and J 0 bases short, with 16 bases between. Per germline, CDR1 MNHNY and CDR2 SVGAGI (reference sequence). CDR3 length equals 16 residues. For the CDR3, the DNA is TGTGCCAGCAGTCCTATTAACGGACACATGAACACTGAAGCTTTCTTT. Amino acids: CASSPINGHMNTEAFF.

This clone appeared a single time. V and J are TRBV29-1 and TRBJ2-2; D is unclear. Per germline, CDR1 SQVTM and CDR2 ANQGSEA. The germline V and J ends were trimmed by 4 bases and 4 bases, with 10 bases remaining between them. CDR3 length: 13 amino acids. CDR3 DNA sequence: TGCAGCGTTGCCTTGTCTACCACCGGGGAGCTGTTTTTT. As protein: CSVALSTTGELFF.